This T cell receptor beta chain was identified in a study of human T cells and chemical hapten exposure. Findings and limits, study-wide: Against controls, expanded TCRs gave rise to significantly more large CDR3 similarity clusters.

Germline V gene sequence: CDR1 SEHNR, CDR2 FQNEAQ (reference sequence). The CDR3 is 14 amino acids. Losses at the gene ends were 5 bases for V and 11 bases for J; bases not matched to a gene: 12. This clonotype was recorded at least ten times. No antigen is known for it. Each CDR3 protein gets one entry after TCRdb re-called the RACE reads with MiXCR. The profile covers 80,000 to 95,000 distinct CDR3 sequences, with around 10% appearing a single time and 3% to 4.5% taken by the ten largest. Time point given: pre-sensitization, week 0. The treatment here: therapeutic diphenylcyclopropenone sensitization with weekly scalp DPC.

Sequenced here: whole blood, sampled in connection with sensitization to the hapten diphenylcyclopropenone (DPC). This sequence was found in a woman aged 40-49 years with alopecia areata. Some clones in this sample may be carry-over from other donors' samples. This rearrangement joins TRBV7-9 to TRBJ1-5; 7 nucleotides agree with TRBD1. The CDR3 nucleotides read TGTGCCAGCAGCGGAGGGACAGCCTTTGGGACCCAGCATTTT. As protein: CASSGGTAFGTQHF.